What follows are 30 T cell receptor beta chains derived from one specimen sequenced in a study of OX40 agonist ivuxolimab in advanced cancers. Measured with immunoSEQ multiplex PCR; TCRdb has only the in-frame clones, and not every one. This table holds about 66,000 clones, approximately 81% found once. Sequencing was performed on CD4+ or CD8+ T cells sorted from blood, taken in a trial of the OX40 agonist ivuxolimab. Receptors originate from an adult with an advanced solid tumor such as melanoma, head and neck, liver or kidney cancer.

The chain recombines TRBV6-5 with TRBJ1-4; the match to TRBD1 covers 9 bases. This CDR3 spans 13 amino acids. V gave up 6 bases and J gave up 12 bases; unmatched junction bases: 8. The germline V gene has CDR1 MNHEY and CDR2 SVGAGI. CDR3 coding DNA: TGTGCCAGCAGCCCCGGGACAGGGTGGCAACTGTTTTTT. Translation: CASSPGTGWQLFF.

This chain connects TRBV2 to TRBJ1-2; D is unresolved. The V gene lost 6 bases and the J gene lost 4 bases, with 12 bases spanning the gap. Germline V gene sequence: CDR1 SNHLY, CDR2 FYNNEI. There are 13 residues in the CDR3. CDR3 DNA sequence: TGTGCCAGCAGGGTTTATGGTAGCTATGGCTACACCTTC. It translates to CASRVYGSYGYTF.

The chain combines TRBV29-1 with TRBJ1-1; the match to TRBD1 covers 9 bases. This CDR3 is built from 13 residues. Germline V gives CDR1 SQVTM, CDR2 ANQGSEA. Losses at the gene ends were 7 bases for V and 5 bases for J; bases not matched to a gene: 8. The CDR3: CSAAGQGGTEAFF. Here the CDR3 DNA reads TGCAGCGCCGCGGGACAGGGTGGTACTGAAGCTTTCTTT.

This chain joins TRBV5-5 and TRBJ2-3; D unresolved. From germline, CDR1 is SGHKS and CDR2 YYEKEE (reference sequence). CDR3 length: 14 amino acids. V shed 2 bases and J shed 2 bases, with 9 bases lying between them. The CDR3 DNA reads TGTGCCAGCAGCTTTACCGGAGACACAGATACGCAGTATTTT. Protein sequence: CASSFTGDTDTQYF.

The rearrangement uses TRBV6-6 and TRBJ2-4; 8 bases line up with TRBD1. The ends lost 5 bases at V and 2 bases at J; junction bases unmatched: 5. The CDR3 has 15 residues. CDR1 MNHNY and CDR2 SVGAGI come from the germline V gene (reference sequence). CDR3 sequence (DNA): TGTGCCAGCAGTGAGACAGGGGTATCCAAAAACATTCAGTACTTC. It translates to CASSETGVSKNIQYF.

The V and J genes are TRBV18 and TRBJ2-7, with TRBD2 as a possible D gene (6 bases). The CDR3 covers 14 residues. V gave up 3 bases and J gave up 2 bases, with 11 bases separating them. CDR1 and CDR2 (germline): KGHSH, LQKENI. Here the CDR3 reads CASSPGGSPYEQYF. CDR3 DNA: TGTGCCAGCTCACCTGGAGGGAGCCCCTACGAGCAGTACTTC.

This clone was recorded a few times. The chain recombines TRBV6-1 with TRBJ2-7; 7 nucleotides agree with TRBD2. The CDR3 contains 14 residues. V dropped 6 bases and J dropped 3; count of bases not matched to a gene: 8. Germline assignment: CDR1 MNHNS and CDR2 SASEGT. The CDR3 nucleotides are TGTGCCAGCAGACCCTGGGGGGGAGGCTACGAGCAGTACTTC. Protein product: CASRPWGGGYEQYF.

Comment on this clone: The same CDR3 is also encoded by other DNA sequences in this sample. The chain recombines TRBV6-5 with TRBJ1-1; no definite D call. V was trimmed by 4 bases and J by 5 bases, leaving 11 bases between them. Germline V gene data show CDR1 as MNHEY and CDR2 as SVGAGI. The CDR3 covers 13 residues. CDR3 DNA sequence: TGTGCCAGCAGTTTTCAAGGCGGGACTGAAGCTTTCTTT. The encoded protein is CASSFQGGTEAFF.

The chain is built from TRBV7-3 and TRBJ2-2; 11 bases agree with TRBD1. The CDR3 is made up of 14 amino acids. V dropped 5 bases and J dropped 9; count of bases not matched to a gene: 5. Germline assignment: CDR1 SGHTA and CDR2 FQGTGA. The CDR3 is CASSPGTGGRELFF. The DNA for the CDR3 is TGTGCCAGCAGCCCCGGGACAGGGGGTCGGGAGCTGTTTTTT.

The rearrangement joins TRBV5-4 to TRBJ2-7, with D hard to call. V was cut by 1 base and J by 1 base, with 9 bases left in between. Germline V gene data show CDR1 as SGHNT and CDR2 as YYREEE (reference sequence). CDR3 length: 14 amino acids. The CDR3 DNA reads TGTGCCAGCAGCTTGAGGCCCGATTCCTACGAGCAGTACTTC. The encoded protein is CASSLRPDSYEQYF.

V usage is TRBV6-5 and J usage is TRBJ1-5; TRBD1 agrees at 11 bases. The CDR3 contains 14 residues. Per the germline V gene, CDR1 is MNHEY and CDR2 is SVGAGI. V was pared by 5 bases and J by 7 bases, with 4 bases of the junction left unmatched. The CDR3 DNA reads TGTGCCAGCAGTGACGGGACAGGGGGACAGCCCCAGCATTTT. It encodes CASSDGTGGQPQHF.

The chain is built from TRBV5-1 and TRBJ2-3, with D hard to call. The CDR3 totals 16 residues. V lost 1 base, J lost 2 bases, and 14 bases lay in between. The germline gives CDR1 SGHRS, CDR2 YFSETQ. The CDR3 region has the DNA TGCGCCAGCAGCTTGAAGTTCCGGGTGGACACAGATACGCAGTATTTT. This translates into CASSLKFRVDTDTQYF. Full variable domain (remainder filled in from reference TRBV5-1 and TRBJ2-3): KAGVTQTPRYLIKTRGQQVTLSCSPISGHRSVSWYQQTPGQGLQFLFEYFSETQRNKGNFPGRFSGRQFSNSRSEMNVSTLELGDSALYLCASSLKFRVDTDTQYFGPGTRLTVL.

The chain couples TRBV10-3 to TRBJ2-2, with a weak D call TRBD2 (6 bases). V was cut by 4 bases and J by 3 bases, with 15 bases left in between. Germline V gene lookup returns CDR1 ENHRY and CDR2 SYGVKD. CDR3 length equals 16 residues. CDR3 amino acids: CAISANQRAYTGELFF. CDR3 DNA sequence: TGTGCCATCAGTGCTAACCAGCGGGCGTACACCGGGGAGCTGTTTTTT.

This clone was observed a handful of times. The rearrangement links TRBV5-6 to TRBJ1-5; D is unclear. V lost 0 bases to trimming and J lost 9 bases, with 7 bases between them. The CDR3 contains 12 residues. CDR1 SGHDT and CDR2 YYEEEE come from the germline V gene. CDR3 sequence: CASSLGAWPQHF. The CDR3 DNA reads TGTGCCAGCAGCTTGGGGGCGTGGCCCCAGCATTTT.

The V and J genes are TRBV6-6 and TRBJ2-3, with 9 bases fitting TRBD1. The ends lost 4 bases at V and 1 base at J; junction bases unmatched: 3. This CDR3 has 15 residues. In germline, CDR1 is MNHNY, CDR2 SVGAGI (reference sequence). Here the CDR3 DNA reads TGTGCCAGCAGTTCCCGGGACAGGGGCACAGATACGCAGTATTTT. Amino acids: CASSSRDRGTDTQYF.

The chain carries TRBV4-3 and TRBJ2-1; possibly TRBD2 for D (6 bases). This CDR3 contains 14 residues. Germline CDR1 LGHNA, CDR2 YSLEER. Trimming cost V 1 base and J 10 bases, with 14 bases left between them. The CDR3 coding sequence is TGCGCCAGCAGCCAAGTAGGTGACCGGGGGGAGCAGTTCTTC. Translated: CASSQVGDRGEQFF.

This clone has only one observation. This chain uses TRBV1 with TRBJ1-6; TRBD1, the D gene given by the table, was not confirmed from the DNA. TRBV1 represents a pseudogene. This CDR3 has 16 residues. The CDR3 sequence: CTSSQSWTGPNSPLHF. CDR3 nucleotide sequence: TGCACCAGCAGCCAATCTTGGACAGGCCCGAATTCACCCCTCCACTTT.

The genes are TRBV2 and TRBJ1-1; D might be TRBD1 (6 bases). Germline V CDR1 and CDR2: SNHLY, FYNNEI. Trimming took off 8 bases at V and 1 base at J, with 11 bases between the two ends. This CDR3 spans 13 amino acids. CDR3 nucleotides: TGTGCCAGCGGGGCCAGGGGGAACACTGAAGCTTTCTTT. Translation gives CASGARGNTEAFF.

The sample holds a few counts of this clone. The chain combines TRBV5-1 with TRBJ1-2; 7 bases align to TRBD1. The CDR3 consists of 15 residues. Unmatched junction bases numbered 5, after V lost 0 bases and J lost 3 bases. In germline, CDR1 is SGHRS, CDR2 YFSETQ. This CDR3 reads CASSLEGASYYGYTF. DNA of the CDR3: TGCGCCAGCAGCTTGGAGGGGGCGTCTTACTATGGCTACACCTTC. The variable domain in full, with the rest retrieved from reference TRBV5-1 and TRBJ1-2, is KAGVTQTPRYLIKTRGQQVTLSCSPISGHRSVSWYQQTPGQGLQFLFEYFSETQRNKGNFPGRFSGRQFSNSRSEMNVSTLELGDSALYLCASSLEGASYYGYTFGSGTRLTVV.

The V call is TRBV18, the J call TRBJ2-7; 14 bases fit TRBD2. After removal of 3 bases from V and 4 bases from J, the junction contained 11 bases not matched to a gene. The CDR3 extends over 18 amino acids. CDR1 is KGHSH, CDR2 LQKENI, per germline. CDR3 in amino acids: CASSPGLAGGSFRYEQYF. DNA of the CDR3: TGTGCCAGCTCACCCGGACTAGCGGGGGGCTCCTTTCGTTACGAGCAGTACTTC.

The chain recombines TRBV18 with TRBJ2-1; D is undetermined. The ends were cut back, 0 bases at V and 10 bases at J, with 10 bases in the middle. CDR1 is KGHSH, CDR2 LQKENI, per germline. CDR3 length: 13 residues. CDR3 in amino acids: CASSPPSSGEQFF. The DNA for the CDR3 is TGTGCCAGCTCACCACCTAGCTCCGGGGAGCAGTTCTTC.

V and J are TRBV5-1 and TRBJ1-1, with 8 bases aligning to TRBD1. Germline CDR1 is SGHRS and CDR2 is YFSETQ. This CDR3 spans 13 amino acids. J lost 4 bases, V lost 4 bases, and 3 bases had no gene match. This CDR3 is CASSQTGGTEAFF. CDR3 bases: TGCGCCAGCAGCCAAACAGGGGGCACTGAAGCTTTCTTT.

This clone was observed a few times. The CDR3 protein is CASRGQQNTEAFF. CDR3 nucleotides: TGTGCCAGCCGCGGACAGCAGAACACTGAAGCTTTCTTT. The rearrangement joins TRBV7-6 to TRBJ1-1, with a tentative D call TRBD1 (6 bases). Trimming removed 8 bases at V and 1 base at J, with 11 bases between. CDR3 length equals 13 residues. The germline V gene has CDR1 SGHVS and CDR2 FNYEAQ.

This clone has only a few counts. V and J are TRBV7-2 and TRBJ2-5; no firm D call. V shed 4 bases and J shed 3 bases, with 9 bases lying between them. The length of the CDR3 is 13 residues. CDR1 and CDR2 (germline): SGHTA, FQGNSA. The CDR3 reads CASSSAFKETQYF. In nucleotides, the CDR3 is TGTGCCAGCAGCTCCGCGTTCAAAGAGACCCAGTACTTC.

V and J are TRBV18 and TRBJ1-1; D is unclear. Trimming left V 1 base short and J 0 bases short, with 0 bases between. CDR3 length: 12 residues. The germline gives CDR1 KGHSH, CDR2 LQKENI. CDR3 bases: TGTGCCAGCTCACCACTGAACACTGAAGCTTTCTTT. Translation gives CASSPLNTEAFF.

This clone was observed once. The gene calls are TRBV6-5 and TRBJ2-3, with 7 positions matching TRBD2. The germline gives CDR1 MNHEY, CDR2 SVGAGI. The CDR3 runs 15 residues. V trimming: 2 bases; J trimming: 0 bases; junction bases outside the gene matches: 2. The CDR3 spells CASSYSGISTDTQYF. The CDR3 DNA reads as TGTGCCAGCAGTTACAGCGGGATTAGCACAGATACGCAGTATTTT.

There are a few counts of this clone. V and J are TRBV5-5 and TRBJ1-1; D not certain. The germline V and J ends were trimmed by 0 bases and 1 base, with 10 bases remaining between them. The CDR3 has 15 residues. Germline V gives CDR1 SGHKS, CDR2 YYEKEE (reference sequence). CDR3 amino acids: CASSLEGSQNTEAFF. The CDR3 nucleotides read TGTGCCAGCAGCTTGGAAGGATCCCAGAACACTGAAGCTTTCTTT.

This clone was seen once. V gene TRBV11-2 combines with J gene TRBJ2-3; 9 positions agree with TRBD2. Germline values: CDR1 SGHAT, CDR2 FQNNGV. The V and J ends lost 1 base and 4 bases, in that order; junction bases with no gene match: 6. The CDR3 totals 16 residues. The CDR3 bases are TGTGCCAGCAGCTTAGCGTTGCGGGGGGGCCCAGATACGCAGTATTTT. As protein: CASSLALRGGPDTQYF.

J is TRBJ2-2 and V is TRBV6-1, with 10 bases lining up with TRBD2. From germline, CDR1 is MNHNS and CDR2 SASEGT. The CDR3 covers 14 residues. J gave up 5 bases and V 8 bases, and 5 bases lay outside the gene matches. CDR3 in DNA: TGTGCCAGCCTGGGACTAGCGCGGACCGGGGAGCTGTTTTTT. Amino acids: CASLGLARTGELFF.

The table lists this clone with a few counts. Distinct nucleotide sequences in the sample also encode this CDR3. V is TRBV6-5 and J is TRBJ1-2, with unresolved D. The germline gives CDR1 MNHEY, CDR2 SVGAGI. V shed 0 bases and J shed 4 bases, with 6 bases lying between them. CDR3 length equals 13 residues. CDR3 loop: CASSYSIGYGYTF. The CDR3 DNA reads as TGTGCCAGCAGTTACTCGATTGGCTATGGCTACACCTTC.